This TCR beta chain was sequenced in a study of molecular identifiers for immune sequencing clone quantification (dated by TCRdb to the late 2010s). Some background on the complete study: In a replicate experiment, RNA from approximately 22,000 or 94,000 naive CD8 T cells was split into five aliquots, four of which were sequenced. This methods study used CD8 T cells to benchmark TCR RNA copy counting and molecular-identifier clustering-based TCR repertoire sequencing (MIDCIRS). Summary of the overall study and its limitations: In CMV-specific effector cells, over 98% of molecules were held by clones above 20 RNA copies, whereas under 1% of molecules were held by such clones in naive cells. When barcode sub-clustering was not used, chimeric consensus sequences inflated TCR diversity, with chimeras reaching as high as 47%. The sizes of highly expanded clones could end up underestimated when identical TCR molecules share a barcode. The naive libraries included spiked-in Jurkat TCR RNA (around 9 copies' worth), and this RNA is not part of the donor repertoire. Modeling estimated 2.5 to 3.5 recovered TCR RNA copies per cell, compared with about 10 by digital PCR, which implies roughly 27% capture efficiency. Even against a background of approximately 1 million naive CD8 T cells, spiked-in Jurkat TCR RNA amounting to a single cell's worth was reported to be detectable.

Libraries were prepared through PCR. The sequencer was a NextSeq 500. Bulk TCR libraries were made following a previously described method, with the TCR primers given in Table S5. Total RNA was purified with the Qiagen AllPrep DNA/RNA kit. Before analysis, reads from multiple sequencing runs of one library were combined. The original pipeline was this. Reads were retained only if the reads had an exact TCR constant sequence, and the retained reads were trimmed to 150 nt and grouped according to their 12-nt molecular barcodes. Within each barcode group, reads were sub-clustered at a 15% Levenshtein threshold, and quality-weighted consensus sequences were built per RNA molecule. Non-functional sequences were removed, as were lower-count sequences one edit away from another. Based on a fit of two negative binomial distributions, barcode sub-clusters having less than 20% of the maximum read count were discarded. TCRdb reprocessed the public reads (quality trimming at Q25 with fastp, clone calling with MiXCR) and kept in-frame beta chains. For every CDR3 protein sequence, its rows merge into one entry that carries the most common genes and DNA. The V and J calls were determined by TCRdb, not by the authors. This sample gives approximately 97,000 distinct CDR3 sequences in total; approximately 24% of them show up just once. The ten largest clones add up to roughly 1% of the sample.

Libraries of naive CD8 T cells were built from anywhere between roughly 19,000 and 1,000,000 sorted cells, with 10%, 30% or 50% of the purified RNA used. On a BD FACSAria II, naive CD8 T cells were FACS-sorted as CD8+CD4-CCR7+CD45RA+ and collected into RLT Plus buffer. To test detection sensitivity, Jurkat RNA equivalent to more than 9 TCR copies was spiked into samples of about 18,000-1,000,000 naive CD8 T cells. CD8 T cells were enriched with RosetteSep CD8+ T Cell Enrichment Cocktail and Ficoll-Paque, followed by ACK red cell lysis. The V end loses 7 bases and the J end loses 3 bases, and a stretch of 19 bases separates them. Spanning cysteine to phenylalanine, the CDR3 consists of 15 amino acids. Here the CDR3 DNA is all that survives: 45 bases in frame from base 1. For CDR1 and CDR2, the germline V gene (reference sequence) lists MNHEY and SMNVEV. Regarding this clonotype: Its antigen is still unknown. A much more abundant neighbour one base away suggests this may be a read error.

The receptor was derived from a human donor in good health. Some libraries in this study had Jurkat cell RNA spiked in. The sequence is built from TRBV27 and TRBJ2-7, with TRBD1 as a weak D call on 6 bases. The sequenced sample was naive CD8+ T cells from blood, with Jurkat cell RNA spiked in. This specimen's cell subset or site label, per the study, means: FACS-sorted CD8+CD4-CCR7+CD45RA+ naive T cells. The bases are TGTGCCAGCACCCTACAAACAGGGTGCAGCTACGAGCAGTACTTC. This encodes CASTLQTGCSYEQYF.